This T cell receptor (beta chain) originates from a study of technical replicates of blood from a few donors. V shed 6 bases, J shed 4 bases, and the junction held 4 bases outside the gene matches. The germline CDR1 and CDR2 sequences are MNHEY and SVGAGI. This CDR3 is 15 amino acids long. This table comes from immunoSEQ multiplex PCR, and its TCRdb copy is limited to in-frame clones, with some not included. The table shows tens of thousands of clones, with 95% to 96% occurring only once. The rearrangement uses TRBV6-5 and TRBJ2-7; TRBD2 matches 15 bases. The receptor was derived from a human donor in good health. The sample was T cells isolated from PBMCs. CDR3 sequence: CASRGLAGGRYEQYF. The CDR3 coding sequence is TGTGCCAGCAGGGGACTAGCGGGGGGCCGGTACGAGCAGTACTTC.